Listed here is a single TCR beta chain. The source of the sample is a study of blood T cell repertoires in COVID-19. Study-wide context: There were acute and convalescent COVID-19 samples, and they came from the United States, Italy and Spain.

Clones were sequenced by immunoSEQ multiplex PCR, and TCRdb holds only the in-frame ones, with some missing. The data hold about 180,000 clones, with roughly three quarters observed a single time. V was trimmed by 2 bases and J by 6 bases, leaving 17 bases between them. CDR1 and CDR2 from the germline V gene are KGHSH and LQKENI. The CDR3 is made up of 16 amino acids. The receptor was isolated from a woman of 80 years or more with COVID-19, enrolled during active disease. Sequencing was carried out using peripheral blood. The gene calls are TRBV18 and TRBJ1-5; TRBD1 might be the D (6 bases). CDR3 residues: CASSPGGSGTSQPQHF. DNA for the CDR3: TGTGCCAGCTCACCAGGGGGCTCAGGGACCTCTCAGCCCCAGCATTTT.